The clone carrying this T cell receptor (beta chain) occurred once. Its antigen is unidentified. This sample stems from a study of T cell repertoires in cytomegalovirus infection. Looking at the study overall: Recently identified HLA-C-restricted CMV epitopes and well-studied HLA-B-restricted CMV epitopes were used by the study. Matching HLA type, along with CMV infection, was indicated by public TCR beta signatures.

The CDR3 has 16 amino acids. Trimming stripped 0 bases from V and 3 bases from J, with 16 bases between. Germline loops: CDR1 SGHDT, CDR2 YYEEEE. TCRdb reprocessed the reads with MiXCR, giving one entry per CDR3 protein. The sample lists approximately 730,000 distinct CDR3 sequences, about 28% occurring once. Broader study findings: People with CMV and the relevant HLA were identified by cumulative public TCR beta family frequency. Dominating the ex vivo response were TCR beta clonotypes that were CMV-specific and HLA-C-restricted.

The rearrangement links TRBV5-6 to TRBJ2-7, with a tentative D call TRBD1 (5 bases). This TCR was recovered from a human donor in good health (CMV status not recorded). Some clones in this sample may be carry-over from other donors' samples. The specimen was cultured CD8+ T cells from PBMCs, collected from culture after CMV antigen stimulation. This CDR3 reads CASSLGIGQGNYEQYV. The CDR3 region has the DNA TGTGCCAGCAGCTTGGGTATCGGCCAGGGAAACTACGAGCAGTACGTC.